This T cell receptor (beta chain) was captured by sequencing in a study of blood T cell repertoires in COVID-19. The data were produced by immunoSEQ multiplex PCR, yet TCRdb's version contains in-frame clones alone and is incomplete. The data contain approximately 220,000 clones, roughly 85% of them singletons. CDR1 is LGHDT, CDR2 YNNKEL, per germline (reference sequence). The CDR3 covers 15 residues. V was cut by 1 base and J by 2 bases, with 12 bases left in between. Sequenced sample: PBMCs or T cells enriched from blood (not recorded which). J is TRBJ2-7 and V is TRBV3-1 (or the pseudogene TRBV3-2), with a tentative D call TRBD2 (5 bases). This sequence originates from a woman aged 40 to 50 who had been exposed to COVID-19. The CDR3 DNA reads TGTGCCAGCAGCCAAGGAGAGACGGGAACCTACGAGCAGTACTTC. Translated: CASSQGETGTYEQYF.